These T cell receptor beta chains were read from a single sample in a study of blood T cell repertoires in COVID-19. Repertoires were generated with immunoSEQ multiplex PCR, while TCRdb's copy carries only in-frame clones and drops some. The data show 35,000 to 40,000 clones, with 81% seen just once and 25% to 30% held by the top ten. Material for sequencing was peripheral blood. The origin of the receptors is an older man with active or convalescent COVID-19. Both conserved end residues are part of each CDR3. Each record gives: D gene, V gene, J gene, clone size, CDR3 DNA, CDR3 protein. A D gene is named only where the DNA matches it firmly. Clone size appears in some rows only: once, few, many, or a class for an expanded clone.

>TRBD1|TRBV19|TRBJ2-2|.
TGTGCCAGTAGTACCCGGACAGGGAACACCGGGGAGCTGTTTTTT
CASSTRTGNTGELFF
>.|TRBV21-1|TRBJ1-4|few
TGTGCCAGCAGCAAAGTCGACAGGGGGCAGGGTAATGAAAAACTGTTTTTT
CASSKVDRGQGNEKLFF
>TRBD2|TRBV5-4|TRBJ2-5|.
TGTGCCAGCAGCAAACTAGCGGGGAACCAAGAGACCCAGTACTTC
CASSKLAGNQETQYF
>.|TRBV5-6|TRBJ1-5|.
TGTGCCAGCAGCTTGGGTCCTCCAGGACAAAACCAAAATCAGCCCCAGCATTTT
CASSLGPPGQNQNQPQHF
>TRBD2|TRBV27|TRBJ2-1|.
TGTGCCAGCAGTTTCGGGCGGGAGAGGGCCTACAATGAGCAGTTCTTC
CASSFGRERAYNEQFF
>TRBD1|TRBV15|TRBJ1-6|.
TGTGCCACCAGCAGAGAGGAGGGGGCTAGATCACCCCTCCACTTT
CATSREEGARSPLHF
>TRBD2|TRBV4-2|TRBJ2-5|.
TGTGCCAGCAGCCAAGCTCTAGCGGGGGGGATCCAAGAGACCCAGTACTTC
CASSQALAGGIQETQYF
>TRBD1|TRBV19|TRBJ1-2|.
TGTGCCAGTAGCCCATCACAGGGGGCAGATAACTATGGCTACACCTTC
CASSPSQGADNYGYTF
>.|TRBV29-1|TRBJ1-5|.
TGCAGCGTCGCGGAGGGCAATCAGCCCCAGCATTTT
CSVAEGNQPQHF
>.|TRBV5-1|TRBJ2-5|.
TGCGCCAGCAGCTCTTCAAGGGGAAGGTTGGAGACCCAGTACTTC
CASSSSRGRLETQYF
>.|TRBV18|TRBJ1-5|.
TGTGCCAGCTCACCACTAGACACTAGGGCAATCAATCAGCCCCAGCATTTT
CASSPLDTRAINQPQHF
>.|TRBV11-2|TRBJ2-7|.
TGTGCCAGCAGCTTATTCGGCGGGGAAGAGTACGAGCAGTACTTC
CASSLFGGEEYEQYF
>TRBD1|TRBV19|TRBJ2-7|few
TGTGCCAGTCCGCCTCAACTACTCCCGGGACAGGGTAGTCAGGTTCCCTCCTACGAGCAGTACTTC
CASPPQLLPGQGSQVPSYEQYF
>.|TRBV27|TRBJ1-1|.
TGTGCCAGCAAGTTCGACAGGACAGAAAACACTGAAGCTTTCTTT
CASKFDRTENTEAFF
>TRBD1|TRBV7-9|TRBJ2-2|.
TGTGCCAGCAGCTTATTGGACAGGGGGAACACCGGGGAGCTGTTTTTT
CASSLLDRGNTGELFF
>TRBD2|TRBV4-2|TRBJ2-7|few
TGTGCCAGCAGCCAGCTAGCGGGAACGGACGAGCAGTACTTC
CASSQLAGTDEQYF
>.|TRBV3-1/TRBV3-2|TRBJ2-1|.
TGTGCCAGCAGCCGGATAGGGGGAAATGAGCAGTTCTTC
CASSRIGGNEQFF
>.|TRBV6-5|TRBJ2-2|.
TGTGCCAGCAGTTATCGAGCGGGCCCGAACACCGGGGAGCTGTTTTTT
CASSYRAGPNTGELFF
>TRBD2|TRBV10-2|TRBJ2-3|.
TGCGCCAGCAGTTATGGACTAGCGGGGGACACAGATACGCAGTATTTT
CASSYGLAGDTDTQYF
>.|TRBV7-7|TRBJ1-3|.
TGTGCCAGCAGCACGGGACTCGGGCCCGGAAACACCATATATTTT
CASSTGLGPGNTIYF
>.|TRBV3-1/TRBV3-2|TRBJ2-3|.
TGTGCCAGCAGCCGTAGGGGGAATACGCAGTATTTT
CASSRRGNTQYF
>.|TRBV12-2|TRBJ2-1|.
TGTGCAAGTCGCGACCGGGACAGGGGATACAATGAGCAGTTCTTC
CASRDRDRGYNEQFF
>.|TRBV6-6|TRBJ1-4|.
TGTGCCAGCAGTTACTCTGCTAGGAGTAATGAAAAACTGTTTTTT
CASSYSARSNEKLFF
>.|TRBV7-3|TRBJ2-3|few
TGTGCCAGCAGCTTTTCGAGTCGTCTGGGCTCAGATACGCAGTATTTT
CASSFSSRLGSDTQYF
>.|TRBV19|TRBJ1-4|.
TGTGCCAGTAGTATTGCGGCCCAGGACATGTTTTTT
CASSIAAQDMFF
>.|TRBV7-9|TRBJ1-2|.
TGTGCCAGCAGCCGGGACATCCCTAACTATGGCTACACCTTC
CASSRDIPNYGYTF
>.|TRBV7-2|TRBJ1-4|.
TGTGCCAGCAGCGCCTACGGGGGGCGGAGCGAAAAACTGTTTTTT
CASSAYGGRSEKLFF
>TRBD1|TRBV29-1|TRBJ2-1|.
TGCAGCGCAACGACAGGGGGGGGAGGTGAGCAGTTCTTC
CSATTGGGGEQFF
>TRBD1|TRBV19|TRBJ1-2|.
TGTGCCAGTAGTACAACCGGGACAGGGAACGGTGGCTACACCTTC
CASSTTGTGNGGYTF
>.|TRBV7-2|TRBJ2-3|once
TGTGCCAGCAGCGACAGACAAGCGCAGTATTTT
CASSDRQAQYF
>TRBD2|TRBV7-2|TRBJ2-1|.
TGTGCCAGCAGCTTAGACAGGACTAGCGGGATCTACAATGAGCAGTTCTTC
CASSLDRTSGIYNEQFF
>TRBD1|TRBV4-2|TRBJ1-6|.
TGTGCCAGCAGCCAAGAGGGGACAGGGGTTAATTCACCCCTCCACTTT
CASSQEGTGVNSPLHF
>.|TRBV7-3|TRBJ1-1|.
TGTGCCAGCAGCTTCCGACAAACAAGCGAAGCTTTCTTT
CASSFRQTSEAFF
>TRBD2|TRBV7-2|TRBJ2-2|.
TGTGCCAGCAGACTCCAGACTAGCGGAAACACCGGGGAGCTGTTTTTT
CASRLQTSGNTGELFF
>.|TRBV6-4|TRBJ2-1|.
TGTGCCAGCAGTGACGGACAGACAGGTGGTGATGAGCAGTTCTTC
CASSDGQTGGDEQFF
>.|TRBV18|TRBJ2-5|.
TGTGCCAGCTCACCGACAAGCCAAGAGACCCAGTACTTC
CASSPTSQETQYF
>TRBD1|TRBV7-2|TRBJ1-1|.
TGTGCCAGCAGCTTAGGTTCAGGGGGGACTGAAGCTTTCTTT
CASSLGSGGTEAFF
>.|TRBV19|TRBJ1-1|.
TGTGCCAGTAGTATAGATGCGTCAGGGCTGGGCACTGAAGCTTTCTTT
CASSIDASGLGTEAFF
>.|TRBV11-2|TRBJ2-2|.
TGTGCCAGCAGCTTAGATCAGGGTCCGTATTCCGGGGAGCTGTTTTTT
CASSLDQGPYSGELFF
>.|TRBV7-2|TRBJ2-2|.
TGTGCCAGCAGCCCCTCGCTTTTGGAGGGACGGACCGGGGAGCTGTTTTTT
CASSPSLLEGRTGELFF
>TRBD1|TRBV11-3|TRBJ2-7|.
TGTGCCAGCAGCCCAGTCCGTGGACAGGGGTTTCCCTACGAGCAGTACTTC
CASSPVRGQGFPYEQYF
>TRBD2|TRBV7-9|TRBJ2-7|.
TGTGCCAGCAGCCCCGGGGGGGGGCTAGCGGGAGGAAGGGAGCAGTACTTC
CASSPGGGLAGGREQYF
>.|TRBV6-5|TRBJ1-4|.
TGTGCCAGCAGTTTTACAGGGTTTGAAAAACTGTTTTTT
CASSFTGFEKLFF
>TRBD1|TRBV3-1/TRBV3-2|TRBJ2-7|.
TGTGCCAGCAGCCAAGATCGCACAGGGGGGACCTACGAGCAGTACTTC
CASSQDRTGGTYEQYF
>TRBD1|TRBV3-1/TRBV3-2|TRBJ1-5|.
TGTGCCAGCAGCGAGGGACAGGGGAGGGCCCAGCATTTT
CASSEGQGRAQHF
>TRBD1|TRBV5-6|TRBJ1-4|.
TGTGCCAGCAGCTTCCTCAGGGGGGTTAATGAAAAACTGTTTTTT
CASSFLRGVNEKLFF
>.|TRBV27|TRBJ2-1|many
TGTGCCAGCAGTTTAGATAGCGGTTCCTACAATGAGCAGTTCTTC
CASSLDSGSYNEQFF
>.|TRBV5-1|TRBJ2-5|.
TGCGCCAGCAGCAGCAACAGGGTCGAGGAGACCCAGTACTTC
CASSSNRVEETQYF
>.|TRBV19|TRBJ1-2|.
TGTGCCAGTAGTATATCGGGGAGAGGCTACACCTTC
CASSISGRGYTF
>.|TRBV19|TRBJ1-5|.
TGTGCCAGTAGTCGACAGTGGCAGCCCCAGCATTTT
CASSRQWQPQHF
>TRBD2|TRBV29-1|TRBJ2-1|.
TGCAGCGCTCCCGACCCTAGGACAGGTAGGACCCCGGGACTAGCCTCCACCCGCTACAATGAGCAGTTCTTC
CSAPDPRTGRTPGLASTRYNEQFF
>.|TRBV7-9|TRBJ1-1|once
TGTGCCAGCAGCTTAGAAGGTGGCAGGGGAGAAGCTTTCTTT
CASSLEGGRGEAFF
>.|TRBV19|TRBJ1-2|.
TGTGCCAGTAGTCACCGCGATCGTGGCTACACCTTC
CASSHRDRGYTF